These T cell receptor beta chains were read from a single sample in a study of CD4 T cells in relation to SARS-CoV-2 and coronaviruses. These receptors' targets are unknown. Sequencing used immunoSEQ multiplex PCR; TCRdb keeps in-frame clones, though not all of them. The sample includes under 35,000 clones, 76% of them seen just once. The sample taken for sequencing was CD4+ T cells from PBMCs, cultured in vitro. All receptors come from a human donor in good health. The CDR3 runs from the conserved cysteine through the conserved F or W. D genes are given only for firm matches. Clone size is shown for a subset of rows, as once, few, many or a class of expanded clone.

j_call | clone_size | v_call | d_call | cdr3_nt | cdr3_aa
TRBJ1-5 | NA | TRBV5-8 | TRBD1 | TGTGCCAGCAGCCCAGGGGGTTTCGAGGATCAGCCCCAGCATTTT | CASSPGGFEDQPQHF
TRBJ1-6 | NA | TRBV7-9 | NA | TGTGCCAGCAGCTTAGATCTTTCGACCCTCCACTTT | CASSLDLSTLHF
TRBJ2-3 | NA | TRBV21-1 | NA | TGTGCCAGCAGCCCGCGATTCTACAGTTTGAAGAGCGCCACAGATACGCAGTATTTT | CASSPRFYSLKSATDTQYF
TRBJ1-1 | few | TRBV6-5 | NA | TGTGCCAGCAGTTACGGGCCATCGAACACTGAAGCTTTCTTT | CASSYGPSNTEAFF
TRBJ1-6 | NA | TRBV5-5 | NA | TGTGCCAGCAGCTTGATTGGGGGCCTATCCGATAATTCACCCCTCCACTTT | CASSLIGGLSDNSPLHF
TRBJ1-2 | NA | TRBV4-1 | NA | TGCGCCAGCAGCCAAGGGGGGGGGCTAAGCTATGGCTACACCTTC | CASSQGGGLSYGYTF
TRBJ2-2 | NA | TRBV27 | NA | TGTGCCAGCAGCTTAGACACCAGGGGCGCAGGCGGGGAGCTGTTTTTT | CASSLDTRGAGGELFF
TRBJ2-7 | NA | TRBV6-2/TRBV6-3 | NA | TGTGCCAGCAGTTACGGGTGGCGGGACTACGAGCAGTACTTC | CASSYGWRDYEQYF
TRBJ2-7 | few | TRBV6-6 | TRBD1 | TGTGCCAGCAGTCCAACCCAGGGGGCGCCGGGCGAGCAGTACTTC | CASSPTQGAPGEQYF
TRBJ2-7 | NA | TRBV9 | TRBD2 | TGTGCCAGCAGCGCCGGGGGGGCCGCCGAGCAGTACTTC | CASSAGGAAEQYF
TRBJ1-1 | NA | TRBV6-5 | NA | TGTGCCAGCAGTTACTCGCGAACAGGGCCCTCCTCAGCTTTCTTT | CASSYSRTGPSSAFF
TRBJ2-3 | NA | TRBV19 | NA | TGTGCCAGTAGTCCAACCAGTGCGTATACGCAGTATTTT | CASSPTSAYTQYF
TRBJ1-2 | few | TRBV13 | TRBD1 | TGTGCCAGCAGTTTACAGGGGGCTGGTGGCTACACCTTC | CASSLQGAGGYTF
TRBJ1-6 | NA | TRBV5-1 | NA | TGCGCCAGCAGCTTGGAATCAGGATCAAACTCATCACCCCTCCACTTT | CASSLESGSNSSPLHF
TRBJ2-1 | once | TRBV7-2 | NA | TGTGCCAGCAGCCTCGCAGGGATGGGCTACAATGAGCAGTTCTTC | CASSLAGMGYNEQFF
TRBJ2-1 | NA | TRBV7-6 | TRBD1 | TGTGCCAGCAGCTTCGCGGGCGAGGGACAGGTACTTTACAATGAGCAGTTCTTC | CASSFAGEGQVLYNEQFF
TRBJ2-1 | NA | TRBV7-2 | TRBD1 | TGTGCCAGCAGCCTTTACAACAGGGGGGTTGAGCAGTTCTTC | CASSLYNRGVEQFF
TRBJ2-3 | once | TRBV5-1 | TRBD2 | TGCGCCAGCAGCTTGGGTAGCGGGTCGGGCACAGATACGCAGTATTTT | CASSLGSGSGTDTQYF
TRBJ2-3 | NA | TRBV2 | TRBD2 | TGTGCCAGCAGTGATTTACTAGCGGGAGATACGCAGTATTTT | CASSDLLAGDTQYF
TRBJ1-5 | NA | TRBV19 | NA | TGTGCCAGTAGTATCGCCCTTAATCAGCCCCAGCATTTT | CASSIALNQPQHF
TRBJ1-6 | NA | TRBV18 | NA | TGTGCCAGCTCACCCGTAGCAGGGGTTGGTAATTCACCCCTCCACTTT | CASSPVAGVGNSPLHF
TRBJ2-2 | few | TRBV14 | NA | TGTGCCAGCAGCCGCGGTCGGGTTGGGTCCGGGGAGCTGTTTTTT | CASSRGRVGSGELFF
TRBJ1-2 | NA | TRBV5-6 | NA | TGTGCCAGCAGCTTGGAGCCGGGTTTCTATGGCTACACCTTC | CASSLEPGFYGYTF
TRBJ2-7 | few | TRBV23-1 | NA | TGCGCCAGGGGCGGGTATCAGTACTTC | CARGGYQYF
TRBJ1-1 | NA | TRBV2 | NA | TGTGCCAGCAGTGAAGCGGGGTGGGGCGGGGGCACTGAAGCTTTCTTT | CASSEAGWGGGTEAFF
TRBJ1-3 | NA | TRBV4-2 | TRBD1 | TGTGCCAGCAGCCGACAACTAACGGGACAGGGGGCTCTTGTCTCTGGAAACACCATATATTTT | CASSRQLTGQGALVSGNTIYF
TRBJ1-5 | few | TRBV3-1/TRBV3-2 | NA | TGTGCCAGCAGGGCGCAGGGGACGAATCAGCCCCAGCATTTT | CASRAQGTNQPQHF
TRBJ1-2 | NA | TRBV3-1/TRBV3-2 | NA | TGTGCCAGCAGCCAAGGAGCAGACCTCTATGGCTACACCTTC | CASSQGADLYGYTF
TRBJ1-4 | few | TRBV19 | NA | TGTGCCAGTAGTAGCTTACCTGGGAAGGGGCCGGCGGATGAAAAACTGTTTTTT | CASSSLPGKGPADEKLFF
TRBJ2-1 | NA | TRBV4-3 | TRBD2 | TGCGCCAGCAGCCAAGAGGCGCTAGCGGGAGGACGCTCCTACAATGAGCAGTTCTTC | CASSQEALAGGRSYNEQFF
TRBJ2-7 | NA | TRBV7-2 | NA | TGTGCCAGCAGCTTCCGGGCAGTCTACGAGCAGTACTTC | CASSFRAVYEQYF
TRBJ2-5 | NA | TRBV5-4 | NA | TGTGCCAGCAGCTTGACGGACAGCCAAGAGACCCAGTACTTC | CASSLTDSQETQYF
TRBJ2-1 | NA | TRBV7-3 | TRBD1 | TGTGCCAGCAGCTTAACTTGGACAGGGAGCTACAATGAGCAGTTCTTC | CASSLTWTGSYNEQFF
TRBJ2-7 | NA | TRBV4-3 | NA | TGCGCCAGCAGCCGACAGGCGGACACCTACGAGCAGTACTTC | CASSRQADTYEQYF
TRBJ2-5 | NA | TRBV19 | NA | TGTGCCAGTAGTATGGGAGACTACCGAATCAAAGAGACCCAGTACTTC | CASSMGDYRIKETQYF
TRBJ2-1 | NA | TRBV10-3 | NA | TGTGCCATCAAAGGTTCGGAAAATGAGCAGTTCTTC | CAIKGSENEQFF
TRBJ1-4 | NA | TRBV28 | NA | TGTGCCAGCAGCCGTTGGACAGCAACTAATGAAAAACTGTTTTTT | CASSRWTATNEKLFF
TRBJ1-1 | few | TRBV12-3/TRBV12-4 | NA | TGTGCCAGCAGTTTATCGGGCACTGAAGCTTTCTTT | CASSLSGTEAFF
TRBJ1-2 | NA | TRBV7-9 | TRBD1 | TGTGCCAGCAGCCGGGGGGGGACAGCCGTCTATGGCTACACCTTC | CASSRGGTAVYGYTF
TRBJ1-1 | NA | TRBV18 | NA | TGTGCCAGCTCACCAGAGACAAGGTCGAACACTGAAGCTTTCTTT | CASSPETRSNTEAFF
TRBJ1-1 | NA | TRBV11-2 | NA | TGTGCCAGCTGTCGGCAGGTGTCTATTGAAGCTTTCTTT | CASCRQVSIEAFF